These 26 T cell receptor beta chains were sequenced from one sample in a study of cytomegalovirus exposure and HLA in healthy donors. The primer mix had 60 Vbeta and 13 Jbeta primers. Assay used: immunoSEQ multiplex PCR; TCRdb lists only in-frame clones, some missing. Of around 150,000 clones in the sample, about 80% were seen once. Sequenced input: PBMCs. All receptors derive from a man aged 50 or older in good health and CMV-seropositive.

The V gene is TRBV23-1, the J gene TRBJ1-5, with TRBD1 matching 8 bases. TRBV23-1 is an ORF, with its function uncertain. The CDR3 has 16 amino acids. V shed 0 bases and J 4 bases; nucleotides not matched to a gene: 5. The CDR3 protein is CASSQSSDRENQPQHF. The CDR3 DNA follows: TGCGCCAGCAGTCAATCGTCGGACAGGGAAAATCAGCCCCAGCATTTT.

The CDR3 DNA reads TGTGCCAGCAGCAGGATAGGGACAGGGGGGCCCGGCACTGAAGCTTTCTTT. The encoded protein is CASSRIGTGGPGTEAFF. The rearrangement links TRBV5-5 to TRBJ1-1, with 11 bases aligning to TRBD1. Germline V gives CDR1 SGHKS, CDR2 YYEKEE (reference sequence). The CDR3 totals 17 residues. With V trimmed by 4 bases and J by 4 bases, 12 bases remained unmatched.

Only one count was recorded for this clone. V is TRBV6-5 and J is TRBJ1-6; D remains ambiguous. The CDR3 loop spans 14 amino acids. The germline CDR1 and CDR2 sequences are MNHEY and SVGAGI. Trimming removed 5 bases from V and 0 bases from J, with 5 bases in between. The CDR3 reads CASSPSSYNSPLHF. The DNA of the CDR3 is TGTGCCAGCAGTCCCAGCTCCTATAATTCACCCCTCCACTTT.

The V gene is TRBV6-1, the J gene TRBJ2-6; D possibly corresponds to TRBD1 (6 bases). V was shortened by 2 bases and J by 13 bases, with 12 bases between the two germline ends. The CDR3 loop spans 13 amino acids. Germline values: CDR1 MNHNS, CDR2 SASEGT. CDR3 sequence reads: CASSESTGRVLTF. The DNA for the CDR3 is TGTGCCAGCAGTGAATCCACAGGGCGTGTCCTGACTTTC.

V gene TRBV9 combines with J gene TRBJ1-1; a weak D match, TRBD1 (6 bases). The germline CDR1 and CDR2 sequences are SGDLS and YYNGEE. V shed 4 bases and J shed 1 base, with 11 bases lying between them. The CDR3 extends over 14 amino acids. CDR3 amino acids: CASSPQGGNTEAFF. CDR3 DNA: TGTGCCAGCAGCCCCCAAGGGGGGAACACTGAAGCTTTCTTT.

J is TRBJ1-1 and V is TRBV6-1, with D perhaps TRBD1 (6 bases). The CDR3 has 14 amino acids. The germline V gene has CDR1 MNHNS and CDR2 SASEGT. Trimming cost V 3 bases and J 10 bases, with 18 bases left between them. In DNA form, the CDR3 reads TGTGCCAGCAGTGAGACAGGTGCTAGAAATGCAGCTTTCTTT. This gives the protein CASSETGARNAAFF.

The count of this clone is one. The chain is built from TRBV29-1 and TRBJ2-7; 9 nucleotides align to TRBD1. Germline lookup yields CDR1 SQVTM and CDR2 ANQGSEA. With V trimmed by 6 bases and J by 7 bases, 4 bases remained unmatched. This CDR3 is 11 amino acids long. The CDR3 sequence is CSVGQGFEQYF. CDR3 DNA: TGCAGCGTCGGACAGGGGTTTGAGCAGTACTTC.

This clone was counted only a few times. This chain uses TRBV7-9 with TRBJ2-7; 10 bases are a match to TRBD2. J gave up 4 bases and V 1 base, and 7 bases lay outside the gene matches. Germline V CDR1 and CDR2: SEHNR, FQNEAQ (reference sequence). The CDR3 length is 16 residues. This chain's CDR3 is CASSLGASGGDYEQYF. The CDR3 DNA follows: TGTGCCAGCAGCTTAGGGGCTAGCGGGGGAGATTACGAGCAGTACTTC.

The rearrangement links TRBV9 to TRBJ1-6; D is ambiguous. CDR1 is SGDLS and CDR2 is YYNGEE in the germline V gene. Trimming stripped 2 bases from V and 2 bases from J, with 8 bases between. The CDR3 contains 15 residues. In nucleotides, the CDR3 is TGTGCCAGCAGCGTCGGTGCCACCTATAATTCACCCCTCCACTTT. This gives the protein CASSVGATYNSPLHF.

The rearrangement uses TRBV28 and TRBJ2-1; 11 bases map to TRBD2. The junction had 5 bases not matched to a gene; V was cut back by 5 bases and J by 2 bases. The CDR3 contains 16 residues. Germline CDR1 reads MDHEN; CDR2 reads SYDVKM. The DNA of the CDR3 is TGTGCCAGCAGTCTAATTAGCGGGGGGGCCTACAATGAGCAGTTCTTC. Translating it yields CASSLISGGAYNEQFF.

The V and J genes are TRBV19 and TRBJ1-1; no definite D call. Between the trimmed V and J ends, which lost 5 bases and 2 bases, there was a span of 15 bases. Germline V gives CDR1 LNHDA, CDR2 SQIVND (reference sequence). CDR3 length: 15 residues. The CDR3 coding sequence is TGTGCCAGTAGTGGGAAAGGAGGTGGCAACACTGAAGCTTTCTTT. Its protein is CASSGKGGGNTEAFF.

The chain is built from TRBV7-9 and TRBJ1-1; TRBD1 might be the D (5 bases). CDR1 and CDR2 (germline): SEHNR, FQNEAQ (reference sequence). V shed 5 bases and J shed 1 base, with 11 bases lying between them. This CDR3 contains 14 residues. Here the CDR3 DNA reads TGTGCCAGCAGCACCCCCAGGGCGAACACTGAAGCTTTCTTT. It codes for CASSTPRANTEAFF.

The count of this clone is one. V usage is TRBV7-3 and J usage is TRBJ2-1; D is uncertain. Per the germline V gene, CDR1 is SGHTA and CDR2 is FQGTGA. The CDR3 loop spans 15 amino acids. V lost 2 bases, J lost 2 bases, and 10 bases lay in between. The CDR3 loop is CASSLSGGAYNEQFF. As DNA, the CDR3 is TGTGCCAGCAGCTTATCCGGCGGAGCCTACAATGAGCAGTTCTTC.

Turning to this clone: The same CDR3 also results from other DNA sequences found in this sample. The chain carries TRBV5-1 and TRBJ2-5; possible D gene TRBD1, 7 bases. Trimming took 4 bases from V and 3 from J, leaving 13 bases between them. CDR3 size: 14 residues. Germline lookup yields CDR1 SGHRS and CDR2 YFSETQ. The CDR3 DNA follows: TGCGCCAGCAGCCCTGGGGGGACAGAAGAGACCCAGTACTTC. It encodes CASSPGGTEETQYF.

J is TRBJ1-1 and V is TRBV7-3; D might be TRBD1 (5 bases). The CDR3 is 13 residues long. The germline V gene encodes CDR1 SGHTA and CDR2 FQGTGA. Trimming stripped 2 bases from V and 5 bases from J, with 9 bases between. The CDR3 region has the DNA TGTGCCAGCAGCTTACAGGGATGGACTGAAGCTTTCTTT. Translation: CASSLQGWTEAFF.

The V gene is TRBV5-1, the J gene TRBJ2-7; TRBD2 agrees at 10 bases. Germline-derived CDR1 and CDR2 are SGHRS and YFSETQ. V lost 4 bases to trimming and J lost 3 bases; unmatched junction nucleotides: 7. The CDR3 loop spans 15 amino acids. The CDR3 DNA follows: TGCGCCAGCAGCGAGCGGGGGGGCCCGGGCTACGAGCAGTACTTC. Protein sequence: CASSERGGPGYEQYF.

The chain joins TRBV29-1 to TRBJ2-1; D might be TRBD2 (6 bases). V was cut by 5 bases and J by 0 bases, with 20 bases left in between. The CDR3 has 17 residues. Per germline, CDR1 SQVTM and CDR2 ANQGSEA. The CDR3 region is CSVSARTTVSSYNEQFF. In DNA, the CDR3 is TGCAGCGTTTCGGCTCGGACTACCGTTAGCTCCTACAATGAGCAGTTCTTC.

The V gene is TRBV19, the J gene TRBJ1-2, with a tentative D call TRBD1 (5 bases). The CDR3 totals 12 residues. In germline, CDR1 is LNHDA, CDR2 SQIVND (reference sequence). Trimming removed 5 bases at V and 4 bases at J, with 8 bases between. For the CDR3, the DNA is TGTGCCAGTAGTCGGCAGGGCTATGGCTACACCTTC. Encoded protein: CASSRQGYGYTF.

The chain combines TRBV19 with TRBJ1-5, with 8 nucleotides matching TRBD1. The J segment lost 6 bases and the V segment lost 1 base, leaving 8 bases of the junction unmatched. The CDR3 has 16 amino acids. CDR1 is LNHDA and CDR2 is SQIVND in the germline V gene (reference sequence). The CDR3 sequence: CASSIGPDRVGQPQHF. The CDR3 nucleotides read TGTGCCAGTAGTATAGGGCCGGACAGGGTAGGTCAGCCCCAGCATTTT.

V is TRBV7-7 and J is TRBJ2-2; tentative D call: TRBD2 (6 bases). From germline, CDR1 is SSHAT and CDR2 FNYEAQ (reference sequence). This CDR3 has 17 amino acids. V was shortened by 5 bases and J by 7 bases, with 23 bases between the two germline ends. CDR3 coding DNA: TGTGCCAGCAGCCCGACCGGGAGAAGACGGGCGGGCGGGGAGCTGTTTTTT. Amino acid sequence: CASSPTGRRRAGGELFF. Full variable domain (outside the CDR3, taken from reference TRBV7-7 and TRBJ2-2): GAGVSQSPRYKVTKRGQDVTLRCDPISSHATLYWYQQALGQGPEFLTYFNYEAQPDKSGLPSDRFSAERPEGSISTLTIQRTEQRDSAMYRCASSPTGRRRAGGELFFGEGSRLTVL.

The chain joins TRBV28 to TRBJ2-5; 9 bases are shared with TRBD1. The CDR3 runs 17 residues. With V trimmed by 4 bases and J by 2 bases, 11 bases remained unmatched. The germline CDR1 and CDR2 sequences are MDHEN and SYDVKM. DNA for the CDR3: TGTGCCAGCAGTTCCTATCTGACAGGGGGTAGGCAAGAGACCCAGTACTTC. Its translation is CASSSYLTGGRQETQYF.

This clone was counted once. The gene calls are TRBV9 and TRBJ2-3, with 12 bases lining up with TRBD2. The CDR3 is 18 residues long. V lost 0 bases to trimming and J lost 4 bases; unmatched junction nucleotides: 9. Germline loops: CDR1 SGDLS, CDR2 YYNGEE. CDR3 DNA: TGTGCCAGCAGCGTAGATTTCCGGACTAGCGGGGACGCAGATACGCAGTATTTT. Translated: CASSVDFRTSGDADTQYF.

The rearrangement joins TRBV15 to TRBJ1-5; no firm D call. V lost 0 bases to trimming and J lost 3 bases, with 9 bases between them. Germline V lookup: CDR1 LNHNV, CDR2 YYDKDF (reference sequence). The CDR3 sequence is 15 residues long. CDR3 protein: CATSREFNYNQPQHF. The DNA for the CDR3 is TGTGCCACCAGCAGAGAGTTCAACTACAATCAGCCCCAGCATTTT. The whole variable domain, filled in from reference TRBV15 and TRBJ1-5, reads DAMVIQNPRYQVTQFGKPVTLSCSQTLNHNVMYWYQQKSSQAPKLLFHYYDKDFNNEADTPDNFQSRRPNTSFCFLDIRSPGLGDTAMYLCATSREFNYNQPQHFGDGTRLSIL.

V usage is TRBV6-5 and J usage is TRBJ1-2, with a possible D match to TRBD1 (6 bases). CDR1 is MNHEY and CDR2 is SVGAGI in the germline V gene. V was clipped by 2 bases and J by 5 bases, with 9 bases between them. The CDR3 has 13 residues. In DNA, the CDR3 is TGTGCCAGCAGTTACGGGACACCATATGGCTACACCTTC. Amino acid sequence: CASSYGTPYGYTF.

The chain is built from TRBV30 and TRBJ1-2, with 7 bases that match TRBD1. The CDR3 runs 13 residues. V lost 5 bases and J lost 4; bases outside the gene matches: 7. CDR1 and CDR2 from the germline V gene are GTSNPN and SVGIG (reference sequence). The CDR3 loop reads CAWGLGTAYGYTF. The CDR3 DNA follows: TGTGCCTGGGGCCTCGGGACAGCCTATGGCTACACCTTC.

The CDR3 DNA is TGTGCCAGCTCACTTTTTTCGTACGAGCAGTACTTC. Protein sequence: CASSLFSYEQYF. The rearrangement uses TRBV18 and TRBJ2-7; D remains unclear. CDR3 size: 12 residues. Trimming removed 4 bases at V and 4 bases at J, with 8 bases between. CDR1 and CDR2 (germline): KGHSH, LQKENI.